This entry lists 24 T cell receptor beta chains sequenced from one sample in a study of cytomegalovirus exposure and HLA in healthy donors. Libraries were prepared by immunoSEQ multiplex PCR; TCRdb keeps only in-frame clonotypes and omits some of them. Of approximately 54,000 clones in the sample, approximately 90% are singletons; the top ten hold 7.5% to 9.5%. Specimen: PBMCs. Every receptor here comes from a woman aged 18-35 years in good health and CMV-seropositive.

This sequence joins TRBV11-2 and TRBJ2-7; D possibly corresponds to TRBD1 (6 bases). The CDR3 loop spans 15 amino acids. The germline CDR1 and CDR2 sequences are SGHAT and FQNNGV. The V end lost 5 bases, the J end lost 7 bases, and 21 bases lay between the germline ends. In nucleotides, the CDR3 is TGTGCCAGCAGCCCAACGGACAGCGTTCATGGGGAGCAGTACTTC. Amino acids: CASSPTDSVHGEQYF.

The chain uses TRBV18 and TRBJ1-6; D may be TRBD1 (6 bases). Germline V gives CDR1 KGHSH, CDR2 LQKENI. CDR3 length: 15 amino acids. Deletions cut 8 bases from V and 5 bases from J, with 16 bases between. CDR3 sequence reads: CASRGGGVNNSPLHF. The CDR3 DNA follows: TGTGCCAGCCGAGGGGGGGGAGTCAATAATTCACCCCTCCACTTT.

The CDR3 DNA reads as TGTGCCAGCAGCTTAAGTGCAGGGTCCTACGAGCAGTACTTC. Translating it yields CASSLSAGSYEQYF. V and J are TRBV7-6 and TRBJ2-7, with D maybe TRBD1 (5 bases). The CDR3 consists of 14 residues. Trimming took off 2 bases at V and 1 base at J, with 9 bases between the two ends. CDR1 and CDR2 (germline): SGHVS, FNYEAQ.

The rearrangement uses TRBV4-1 and TRBJ2-3, with 8 bases aligning to TRBD1. The CDR3 length is 16 residues. Germline V gene data show CDR1 as MGHRA and CDR2 as YSYEKL. The ends lost 0 bases at V and 3 bases at J; junction bases unmatched: 5. The CDR3 DNA sequence: TGCGCCAGCAGCCAAGAGCAGGGACAGGCTACAGATACGCAGTATTTT. Translated, it gives CASSQEQGQATDTQYF.

The chain uses TRBV4-2 and TRBJ1-1; 12 bases agree with TRBD1. This CDR3 is 20 amino acids long. V lost 0 bases and J lost 2; bases outside the gene matches: 13. The germline gives CDR1 LGHNA, CDR2 YNFKEQ. Written as DNA, the CDR3 is TGTGCCAGCAGCCAAGATCCAGGGACAGGGGGCATCCCCCTAAACACTGAAGCTTTCTTT. The encoded protein is CASSQDPGTGGIPLNTEAFF.

The gene calls are TRBV6-1 and TRBJ1-1; D is possibly TRBD1 (5 bases). V lost 6 bases and J lost 1, with 15 bases in between. Germline lookup yields CDR1 MNHNS and CDR2 SASEGT. This CDR3 has 15 amino acids. CDR3 DNA: TGTGCCAGCAGGGTTCTGGGGCTGGGGAACACTGAAGCTTTCTTT. Translation: CASRVLGLGNTEAFF.

The J gene is TRBJ2-2, the V gene TRBV6-5, with unresolved D. The CDR3 sequence is 13 residues long. Trimming removed 8 bases from V and 1 base from J, with 8 bases in between. CDR1 and CDR2 (germline): MNHEY, SVGAGI. This CDR3 is CASVPGNTGELFF. The CDR3 DNA follows: TGTGCCAGCGTACCAGGGAACACCGGGGAGCTGTTTTTT.

The rearrangement uses TRBV6-6 and TRBJ1-2, with 11 bases identical to TRBD1. Germline CDR1 MNHNY, CDR2 SVGAGI (reference sequence). CDR3 length equals 16 residues. Germline trimming cut 2 bases from V and 4 bases from J; bases unmatched to any gene: 6. The CDR3 nucleotides read TGTGCCAGCAGTTACCCTCCCGGACAGGGGGCCTATGGCTACACCTTC. Residues: CASSYPPGQGAYGYTF.

The chain joins TRBV7-6 to TRBJ2-2; 9 nucleotides match TRBD1. Trimming removed 8 bases from V and 5 bases from J; junction bases left unmatched: 6. Germline lookup yields CDR1 SGHVS and CDR2 FNYEAQ. CDR3 size: 14 residues. The CDR3 coding sequence is TGTGCCAGCCGGGACAGGGTCAGAACCGGGGAGCTGTTTTTT. Translating it yields CASRDRVRTGELFF.

V usage is TRBV30 and J usage is TRBJ1-4; the match to TRBD1 covers 7 bases. V dropped 1 base and J dropped 7; count of bases not matched to a gene: 3. This CDR3 is built from 13 residues. From germline, CDR1 is GTSNPN and CDR2 SVGIG (reference sequence). The CDR3 DNA reads as TGTGCCTGGAGTGGACAGGGCGCTGAAAAACTGTTTTTT. This sequence encodes CAWSGQGAEKLFF.

The chain uses TRBV5-6 and TRBJ1-1; no definite D call. Germline V gives CDR1 SGHDT, CDR2 YYEEEE. This CDR3 contains 15 residues. The V and J ends lost 4 bases and 3 bases respectively, with 16 bases between them. The CDR3 sequence is CASSLLAKEDTEAFF. The CDR3 bases are TGTGCCAGCAGCCTCTTAGCAAAAGAGGACACTGAAGCTTTCTTT.

The rearrangement links TRBV18 to TRBJ2-3; 7 nucleotides line up with TRBD2. The CDR3 loop spans 16 amino acids. Trimming took 4 bases from V and 2 from J; bases not matched to a gene: 9. CDR1 is KGHSH and CDR2 is LQKENI in the germline V gene. The CDR3 DNA sequence: TGTGCCAGCTCACTTGCCAGTCGGGGGGTCACAGATACGCAGTATTTT. Its protein is CASSLASRGVTDTQYF.

The chain employs TRBV19 and TRBJ2-2, with TRBD1 matching over 7 bases. Trimming took 10 bases from V and 1 from J; bases not matched to a gene: 3. Germline-derived CDR1 and CDR2 are LNHDA and SQIVND (reference sequence). The CDR3 is 13 residues long. As DNA, the CDR3 is TGTGCCAACAGGGGACAGAACACCGGGGAGCTGTTTTTT. Amino acids: CANRGQNTGELFF.

This clone was seen a single time. V usage is TRBV27 and J usage is TRBJ2-3; D is unresolved. The CDR3 runs 15 residues. Trimming cost V 5 bases and J 0 bases, with 12 bases left between them. Germline-derived CDR1 and CDR2 are MNHEY and SMNVEV (reference sequence). This CDR3 is CASSQTSVSTDTQYF. The CDR3 nucleotides read TGTGCCAGCAGTCAAACTTCCGTTAGCACAGATACGCAGTATTTT.

The V call is TRBV7-9, the J call TRBJ2-7, with a tentative D call TRBD1 (6 bases). V was trimmed by 2 bases and J by 0 bases, leaving 11 bases between them. The CDR3 sequence is 15 residues long. The germline V gene has CDR1 SEHNR and CDR2 FQNEAQ (reference sequence). CDR3 residues: CASSLTRGPSYEQYF. The CDR3 DNA reads TGTGCCAGCAGCTTAACCAGGGGCCCCTCCTACGAGCAGTACTTC.

The genes are TRBV7-9 and TRBJ2-1; 10 bases match TRBD2. There are 16 residues in the CDR3. Germline trimming cut 4 bases from V and 5 bases from J; bases unmatched to any gene: 8. The germline gives CDR1 SEHNR, CDR2 FQNEAQ (reference sequence). For the CDR3, the DNA is TGTGCCAGCAGCTCCCGGACTAGCGGTAGGGACAATGAGCAGTTCTTC. This translates into CASSSRTSGRDNEQFF. The full variable domain, rest sourced from reference TRBV7-9 and TRBJ2-1, is DTGVSQNPRHKITKRGQNVTFRCDPISEHNRLYWYRQTLGQGPEFLTYFQNEAQLEKSRLLSDRFSAERPKGSFSTLEIQRTEQGDSAMYLCASSSRTSGRDNEQFFGPGTRLTVL.

This sequence joins TRBV7-9 and TRBJ1-5, with D maybe TRBD1 (6 bases). Per germline, CDR1 SEHNR and CDR2 FQNEAQ (reference sequence). CDR3 length: 15 residues. Trimming cost V 2 bases and J 3 bases, with 11 bases left between them. Written as DNA, the CDR3 is TGTGCCAGCAGCTTAACAGGGACGGACAATCAGCCCCAGCATTTT. This codes for CASSLTGTDNQPQHF.

This clone was seen just once. The rearrangement links TRBV4-1 to TRBJ2-7, with 8 bases matching TRBD2. The V gene end was trimmed by 3 bases and the J gene end by 2 bases; junction bases not matched to a gene: 18. Germline values: CDR1 MGHRA, CDR2 YSYEKL. The CDR3 has 19 residues. The CDR3 loop reads CASSQAPPGRGTRAYEQYF. CDR3 bases: TGCGCCAGCAGCCAGGCCCCCCCTGGGAGAGGGACTAGGGCCTACGAGCAGTACTTC.

The rearrangement uses TRBV6-6 and TRBJ2-7, with D tentatively TRBD2 (6 bases). Germline-derived CDR1 and CDR2 are MNHNY and SVGAGI (reference sequence). CDR3 length: 14 residues. V lost 2 bases, J lost 0 bases, and 8 bases lay in between. The CDR3 here is CASSYGGTSYEQYF. The CDR3 region has the DNA TGTGCCAGCAGTTACGGAGGGACCTCCTACGAGCAGTACTTC.

V gene TRBV15 combines with J gene TRBJ2-1; a possible D gene is TRBD2 (6 bases). Germline loops: CDR1 LNHNV, CDR2 YYDKDF (reference sequence). The CDR3 runs to 17 residues. The germline V and J ends were trimmed by 1 base and 5 bases, with 18 bases remaining between them. The CDR3 loop reads CATSRGGTGGSNNEQFF. In DNA form, the CDR3 reads TGTGCCACCAGCAGAGGAGGGACTGGCGGATCAAACAATGAGCAGTTCTTC.

The rearrangement uses TRBV11-2 and TRBJ2-5, with D tentatively TRBD2 (7 bases). CDR1 is SGHAT, CDR2 FQNNGV, per germline. The CDR3 contains 15 residues. V was cut by 4 bases and J by 4 bases, with 16 bases left in between. The CDR3 sequence: CASSSGRGVRETQYF. In DNA form, the CDR3 reads TGTGCCAGCAGCTCGGGGAGGGGGGTGAGAGAGACCCAGTACTTC.

V gene TRBV11-2 combines with J gene TRBJ2-5, with D tentatively TRBD1 (6 bases). The CDR3 is 14 amino acids. The V and J ends lost 5 bases and 5 bases respectively, with 15 bases between them. Per germline, CDR1 SGHAT and CDR2 FQNNGV. The CDR3 region has the DNA TGTGCCAGCAGCATACGACAGGCTTCGGAGACCCAGTACTTC. It codes for CASSIRQASETQYF.

The rearrangement uses TRBV18 and TRBJ2-7, with 9 bases matching TRBD1. The CDR3 runs to 14 residues. Trimming cost V 0 bases and J 3 bases; bases outside gene matches: 0. Germline assignment: CDR1 KGHSH and CDR2 LQKENI. The CDR3 here is CASSPPGQGYEQYF. The DNA of the CDR3 is TGTGCCAGCTCACCACCGGGACAGGGCTACGAGCAGTACTTC.

The rearrangement joins TRBV2 to TRBJ2-2; 7 nucleotides align to TRBD1. This CDR3 has 15 residues. The V segment lost 4 bases and the J segment 6 bases; nucleotides outside the gene matches: 8. Germline values: CDR1 SNHLY, CDR2 FYNNEI. The CDR3 DNA is TGTGCCAGCAGTGCTGCGACAGGGCACGCCGGGGAGCTGTTTTTT. It specifies CASSAATGHAGELFF.